Detailed here is one TCR beta chain. V shed 3 bases and J 5 bases; nucleotides not matched to a gene: 5. Germline V CDR1 and CDR2: MNHNS, SASEGT. The CDR3 has 15 amino acids. This record comes from a study of cytomegalovirus exposure and HLA in healthy donors. PCR used 60 Vbeta primers and 13 Jbeta primers. The protocol was immunoSEQ multiplex PCR, while the TCRdb copy is restricted to in-frame clones and leaves out a portion. The sample data list 200,000 to 250,000 clones. Sampled while nominally healthy, donors likely had unrecorded immune exposures. Material: PBMCs. This sequence originates from a woman in her 30s in good health and CMV-seropositive. V and J are TRBV6-1 and TRBJ1-5; 9 nucleotides line up with TRBD1. The DNA of the CDR3 is TGTGCCAGCAGTGATGGAACAGGGGGCTATCAGCCCCAGCATTTT. It specifies CASSDGTGGYQPQHF.